This TCR beta chain is drawn from a study of sequential checkpoint blockade in melanoma. Study details: Maintenance nivolumab came after either treatment sequence.

The repertoire was sequenced with immunoSEQ multiplex PCR; TCRdb's copy has only in-frame clones and lacks some. The sample contains about 10,000 clones, roughly 73% of which appear only once. The germline gives CDR1 SGHTA, CDR2 FQGNSA. The V end was cut by 5 bases, the J end by 3 bases, with 17 bases between. The CDR3 sequence is 15 residues long. Specified treatment: randomized to nivolumab then ipilimumab (arm A) or the reverse (arm B). DNA-damaging chemotherapy had not been given to any patient beforehand. PBMC sorting kept live CD3+CD8+ cells without CD19 or CD56. Here the sequenced sample was CD8+ T cells sorted from blood (inferred from file names), taken from a patient given nivolumab and ipilimumab in sequence. The clonotype originates from a human donor with melanoma. V gene TRBV7-2 combines with J gene TRBJ2-7; perhaps TRBD2 as D (6 bases). The CDR3: CASSPIAVRDYEQYF. The CDR3 nucleotides read TGTGCCAGCAGCCCCATAGCGGTGCGCGACTACGAGCAGTACTTC.